This T cell receptor (beta chain) is from a study of control samples from healthy donors and cancer patients. Per germline, CDR1 SGDLS and CDR2 YYNGEE. V lost 3 bases to trimming and J lost 0 bases, with 24 bases between them. This CDR3 has 19 residues. This clone was recorded a few times. Assay: immunoSEQ multiplex PCR; the TCRdb copy retains only in-frame clones and omits some. Of about 84,000 clones detected, roughly nine tenths appear once; the ten largest clones hold under 20%. The sequence was collected from a man in his fifties or sixties in good health. The chain is built from TRBV9 and TRBJ1-2; a possible D gene is TRBD1 (6 bases). The sample consisted of blood. The CDR3 is CASSATGRVKVGANYGYTF. The CDR3 DNA reads TGTGCCAGCAGCGCTACAGGGAGAGTGAAAGTCGGAGCTAACTATGGCTACACCTTC.